The entry below gives a single T cell receptor beta chain sequence along with its context. Its antigen is still unknown. Treatment indicated: approximately nine-day PBMC culture with coronavirus spike peptide pools or control peptides (ViraFEST assay). Once peptide pools had expanded antigen-specific T cells, ViraFEST sequenced TCRs. An Oncomine TCR Beta short-read assay was used to sequence the DNA from cultured CD4+ T cells. TCRdb recomputed calls from the PCR reads with MiXCR, one row per CDR3 protein. This sample has about 10,000 distinct CDR3 sequences, with 20% to 25% found just once. The data were obtained in a study of vaccination and CD4 T cells after COVID-19. As for the study in general: Overlapping spike peptides of SARS-CoV-2, HCoV-NL63, HCoV-OC43 and HCoV-229E were used, and cells were stimulated with them.

The germline V gene encodes CDR1 MNHNS and CDR2 SASEGT. CDR3 length: 13 amino acids. V was pared by 0 bases and J by 4 bases, with 6 bases between. Whole-study results and caveats: A nonsignificant rise from roughly 22 to 38 was seen in the median number of SARS-CoV-2-reactive clonotypes.

Material: CD4+ T cells from blood, cultured in vitro, obtained before SARS-CoV-2 vaccination. The sequence derives from a human donor who received a COVID-19 vaccine. The chain carries TRBV6-1 and TRBJ1-2; D not resolved. The CDR3 loop reads CASSEALLYGYTF. CDR3 DNA: TGTGCCAGCAGTGAAGCTCTCCTCTATGGCTACACCTTC.